This T cell receptor beta chain was captured in a study of blood T cell repertoires in COVID-19. Across the study: Collection of acute and convalescent COVID-19 samples took place in the United States, Italy and Spain.

Authors' methods: Researchers report that nucleated cell counts were estimated from reference gene primer amplification. Some clones are missing from TCRdb's copy, which holds only in-frame ones; the method was immunoSEQ multiplex PCR. The V and J calls and clone size were taken over from that table, and D and trimming were inferred from the DNA. The sample holds around 150,000 clones, about 77% seen once. This clone turned up a few times. V was shortened by 4 bases and J by 0 bases, with 16 bases between the two germline ends. CDR3 length: 17 residues. Germline CDR1 and CDR2: SGHVS and FQNEAQ. The sequence derives from a woman older than 75 with acute or convalescent COVID-19. The sequencing sample was made of peripheral blood. V gene TRBV7-8 combines with J gene TRBJ2-1, with unresolved D. CDR3 nucleotides: TGTGCCAGCAGCTCGCCACATGGGCGAAGCTCCTACAATGAGCAGTTCTTC. Translated, it gives CASSSPHGRSSYNEQFF.